What follows describes a single T cell receptor (beta chain). The record originates from a study of early T cells in non-severe SARS-CoV-2 infection. MiXCR, applied by TCRdb to the 5' RACE reads, yields one record per CDR3 protein. The sample holds tens of thousands of distinct CDR3 sequences, 15% to 18% seen once. V was pared by 5 bases and J by 2 bases, with 8 bases of the junction left unmatched. CDR1 and CDR2 (germline): SGHTA, FQGNSA. The CDR3 is made up of 15 amino acids. The TCR sequence derives from an adult who was a healthcare worker with PCR-confirmed SARS-CoV-2 infection or an uninfected control (not recorded which). Sequencing input: whole blood. The chain employs TRBV7-2 and TRBJ2-7; TRBD2 matches 8 bases. The CDR3 protein is CASSRPGGGPYEQYF. CDR3 DNA: TGTGCCAGCAGCCGCCCCGGGGGGGGCCCCTACGAGCAGTACTTC.